The 20 T cell receptor beta chains reported below all come from one sample, sequenced in a study of blood T cell repertoires in COVID-19. The method was immunoSEQ multiplex PCR; TCRdb's version includes in-frame clones alone and lacks a portion of them. The repertoire holds under 450,000 clones, with around 87% as singletons. The specimen was PBMCs or T cells enriched from blood (not recorded which). These receptors originate from a man aged 30 to 45 who had recovered from COVID-19.

For the CDR3, the DNA is TGTGCCTGGAGTACGGACAGGGGGAACGAAAAACTGTTTTTT. Translating gives CAWSTDRGNEKLFF. The V gene is TRBV30, the J gene TRBJ1-4, with 10 positions matching TRBD1. Germline V lookup: CDR1 GTSNPN, CDR2 SVGIG (reference sequence). V was pared by 2 bases and J by 8 bases, with 5 bases of the junction left unmatched. CDR3 length: 14 residues.

The chain combines TRBV5-1 with TRBJ2-3; D is possibly TRBD1 (6 bases). V lost 3 bases, J lost 4 bases, and 15 bases lay in between. The CDR3 extends over 15 amino acids. Germline V gene data show CDR1 as SGHRS and CDR2 as YFSETQ. The CDR3, as DNA: TGCGCCAGCAGCTCGGGACACGTCCTACCAGATACGCAGTATTTT. Its protein is CASSSGHVLPDTQYF.

This clone was observed once. The chain employs TRBV7-2 and TRBJ1-5, with D uncertain. V was clipped by 2 bases and J by 1 base, with 12 bases between them. The germline gives CDR1 SGHTA, CDR2 FQGNSA. CDR3 length equals 16 residues. CDR3 sequence (DNA): TGTGCCAGCAGCTTATACCCAGGTAGAAGCAATCAGCCCCAGCATTTT. As protein: CASSLYPGRSNQPQHF.

V is TRBV19 and J is TRBJ1-1; TRBD1 matches 8 bases. This CDR3 has 17 amino acids. V shed 6 bases and J 4 bases; nucleotides not matched to a gene: 16. CDR1 and CDR2 (germline): LNHDA, SQIVND (reference sequence). CDR3 DNA sequence: TGTGCCAGTAGCACGCCGCGGACAGGGACGGGATCCACTGAAGCTTTCTTT. This sequence encodes CASSTPRTGTGSTEAFF. Full variable domain (rest looked up from reference TRBV19 and TRBJ1-1): DGGITQSPKYLFRKEGQNVTLSCEQNLNHDAMYWYRQDPGQGLRLIYYSQIVNDFQKGDIAEGYSVSREKKESFPLTVTSAQKNPTAFYLCASSTPRTGTGSTEAFFGQGTRLTVV.

This clone occurred a few times. The chain joins TRBV20-1 to TRBJ2-7, with 8 bases lining up with TRBD1. CDR1 DFQATT and CDR2 SNEGSKA come from the germline V gene (reference sequence). The CDR3 is 11 amino acids. After removal of 3 bases from V and 9 bases from J, the junction contained 4 bases not matched to a gene. CDR3 amino acids: CSASRQGRQYF. CDR3 DNA sequence: TGCAGTGCTAGTCGACAGGGGCGGCAGTACTTC.

The chain carries TRBV20-1 and TRBJ2-3; 9 bases are a match to TRBD2. Unmatched junction bases numbered 11, after V lost 3 bases and J lost 10 bases. This CDR3 region has 14 residues. The germline CDR1 and CDR2 sequences are DFQATT and SNEGSKA (reference sequence). This CDR3 is CSASVSGGLGAQYF. The CDR3 DNA follows: TGCAGTGCTAGTGTTAGCGGGGGCCTCGGCGCGCAGTATTTT.

J is TRBJ2-2 and V is TRBV9, with 9 bases lining up with TRBD1. Trimming cost V 2 bases and J 1 base; bases outside gene matches: 3. This CDR3 spans 16 amino acids. Germline V CDR1 and CDR2: SGDLS, YYNGEE. This chain's CDR3 is CASSVGTGWNTGELFF. CDR3 coding DNA: TGTGCCAGCAGCGTTGGGACAGGGTGGAACACCGGGGAGCTGTTTTTT.

The chain recombines TRBV18 with TRBJ2-1; 7 bases fit TRBD2. Germline V gene data show CDR1 as KGHSH and CDR2 as LQKENI. V lost 1 base to trimming and J lost 9 bases; unmatched junction nucleotides: 0. This CDR3 region has 12 residues. CDR3 nucleotide sequence: TGTGCCAGCTCACCACGGGGGGGTGAGCAGTTCTTC. It yields the protein CASSPRGGEQFF.

The rearrangement joins TRBV27 to TRBJ1-4, with D possibly matching TRBD1 (5 bases). Germline V CDR1 and CDR2: MNHEY, SMNVEV (reference sequence). Trimming took 2 bases from V and 2 from J, leaving 6 bases between them. This CDR3 has 14 amino acids. DNA of the CDR3: TGTGCCAGCAGTTTAAGACAGACTAATGAAAAACTGTTTTTT. Translation gives CASSLRQTNEKLFF.

This rearrangement joins TRBV5-4 to TRBJ1-2; 9 nucleotides match TRBD1. Germline CDR1 and CDR2: SGHNT and YYREEE (reference sequence). The CDR3 spans 13 residues. J gave up 6 bases and V 2 bases, and 2 bases lay outside the gene matches. CDR3 amino acids: CASSFRDRDGYTF. The DNA for the CDR3 is TGTGCCAGCAGCTTCCGGGACAGGGATGGCTACACCTTC.

As to this clone: This sample also contains other DNA sequences that code for the same CDR3. The rearrangement uses TRBV11-2 and TRBJ1-5; D perhaps matches TRBD1 (5 bases). The V gene's germline CDR1 is SGHAT and CDR2 FQNNGV. This CDR3 is 14 amino acids long. V was clipped by 0 bases and J by 7 bases, with 10 bases between them. CDR3 in amino acids: CASSLDRVGQPQHF. The CDR3 DNA reads as TGTGCCAGCAGCTTAGACAGGGTCGGGCAGCCCCAGCATTTT.

This sequence joins TRBV30 and TRBJ1-5; 7 bases align to TRBD1. The CDR3 runs 14 residues. The germline CDR1 and CDR2 sequences are GTSNPN and SVGIG (reference sequence). Losses at the gene ends were 3 bases for V and 4 bases for J; bases not matched to a gene: 6. This CDR3 reads CAWSPDRENQPQHF. In DNA, the CDR3 is TGTGCCTGGAGCCCAGACAGGGAAAATCAGCCCCAGCATTTT.

CDR3 protein: CASSPPGQDHYGYTF. The CDR3 DNA follows: TGTGCCAGCAGCCCACCGGGACAGGATCACTATGGCTACACCTTC. The V call is TRBV14, the J call TRBJ1-2; the match to TRBD1 covers 8 bases. CDR1 SGHDN and CDR2 FVKESK come from the germline V gene. CDR3 length: 15 amino acids. Unmatched junction bases numbered 7, after V lost 4 bases and J lost 3 bases.

J is TRBJ1-2 and V is TRBV7-9, with D perhaps TRBD1 (6 bases). Germline V CDR1 and CDR2: SEHNR, FQNEAQ (reference sequence). Trimming cost V 5 bases and J 8 bases, with 15 bases left between them. The CDR3 sequence is 13 residues long. The CDR3 DNA is TGTGCCAGCAGCCAGACAGGCCCCGGGGGCTACACCTTC. It translates to CASSQTGPGGYTF.

The chain employs TRBV4-3 and TRBJ1-6; weak D call: TRBD1 (6 bases). This CDR3 is built from 17 residues. The germline gives CDR1 LGHNA, CDR2 YSLEER. V lost 0 bases and J lost 2, with 11 bases in between. The CDR3 here is CASSQEGGAAYNSPLHF. CDR3 DNA: TGCGCCAGCAGCCAAGAGGGGGGGGCCGCCTATAATTCACCCCTCCACTTT.

The genes are TRBV5-1 and TRBJ2-7, with TRBD1 matching over 9 bases. Germline CDR1 reads SGHRS; CDR2 reads YFSETQ. With 2 bases clipped from V and 3 bases from J, the junction kept 6 bases outside the gene matches. This CDR3 has 15 residues. CDR3 sequence reads: CASSLQGALGYEQYF. The CDR3 nucleotides read TGCGCCAGCAGCTTACAGGGGGCCCTTGGCTACGAGCAGTACTTC.

The chain is built from TRBV5-1 and TRBJ2-1, with 11 nucleotides matching TRBD1. With 0 bases clipped from V and 8 bases from J, the junction kept 1 base outside the gene matches. The CDR3 loop spans 14 amino acids. Germline CDR1 SGHRS, CDR2 YFSETQ. DNA of the CDR3: TGCGCCAGCAGCTTGGGGACAGGGGGCGATGAGCAGTTCTTC. Residues: CASSLGTGGDEQFF.

The chain uses TRBV7-9 and TRBJ1-1, with TRBD1 identical over 8 bases. The V gene's germline CDR1 is SEHNR and CDR2 FQNEAQ (reference sequence). Trimming removed 10 bases from V and 11 bases from J; junction bases left unmatched: 6. CDR3 size: 10 residues. The DNA for the CDR3 is TGTGCCACCATGGACAGGGCGGCTTTCTTT. This translates into CATMDRAAFF.

V gene TRBV4-1 combines with J gene TRBJ1-1; 10 bases agree with TRBD1. Losses at the gene ends were 2 bases for V and 6 bases for J; bases not matched to a gene: 6. The germline gives CDR1 MGHRA, CDR2 YSYEKL. The length of the CDR3 is 15 residues. The CDR3 spells CASSQSGQGRSEAFF. The CDR3 nucleotides are TGCGCCAGCAGCCAATCGGGACAGGGGAGGTCTGAAGCTTTCTTT.

This rearrangement joins TRBV6-6 to TRBJ1-1; 9 bases agree with TRBD1. The CDR3 is 14 amino acids. CDR1 and CDR2 from the germline V gene are MNHNY and SVGAGI (reference sequence). V gave up 7 bases and J gave up 5 bases; unmatched junction bases: 8. CDR3 DNA sequence: TGTGCCAGCAAAAGACAGGGGGAATATACTGAAGCTTTCTTT. Amino acid sequence: CASKRQGEYTEAFF.